The rows below give T cell receptor beta chains drawn from one sample of a study of human T cells and chemical hapten exposure. A single record per CDR3 protein comes from TCRdb applying MiXCR to the 5' RACE reads. The sample holds about 81,000 distinct CDR3 sequences, roughly 8% seen once. These receptors were obtained from a male donor in good health. Both conserved end residues are part of each CDR3. A D gene is named only where the DNA matches it firmly. The size of a clone is reported for some rows only, either as once, few or many, or as a class for expanded clones.

clone size: many; J gene: TRBJ2-5; D gene: -; V gene: TRBV6-1; CDR3 DNA: TGTGCCAGCAGTGACGGACTACTCAACCAAGAGACCCAGTACTTC; CDR3 protein: CASSDGLLNQETQYF
clone size: few; J gene: TRBJ1-2; D gene: -; V gene: TRBV12-3/TRBV12-4; CDR3 DNA: TGTGCCAGCAGTTTCCGGTTCTATGGCTACACCTTC; CDR3 protein: CASSFRFYGYTF
clone size: few; J gene: TRBJ1-1; D gene: TRBD1; V gene: TRBV4-2; CDR3 DNA: TGTGCCAGCAGCCACACGACAGGGCTGAACACTGAAGCTTTCTTT; CDR3 protein: CASSHTTGLNTEAFF
clone size: -; J gene: TRBJ1-1; D gene: -; V gene: TRBV6-2/TRBV6-3; CDR3 DNA: TGTGCCAGCAGCCCCCGGGGCAGTGAAGCTTTCTTT; CDR3 protein: CASSPRGSEAFF
clone size: few; J gene: TRBJ1-3; D gene: -; V gene: TRBV6-5; CDR3 DNA: TGTGCCAGCAGTCCCTTTCAGACTCCCTCTGGAAACACCATATATTTT; CDR3 protein: CASSPFQTPSGNTIYF
clone size: many; J gene: TRBJ1-6; D gene: -; V gene: TRBV12-3/TRBV12-4; CDR3 DNA: TGTGCCAGCAGTCCAAGTGATCCTCTACTTAATTCACCCCTCCACTTT; CDR3 protein: CASSPSDPLLNSPLHF
clone size: few; J gene: TRBJ2-3; D gene: TRBD2; V gene: TRBV5-1; CDR3 DNA: TGCGCCAGCAGCTTGGAGATACTAGCGGGAGGCGCAGATACGCAGTATTTT; CDR3 protein: CASSLEILAGGADTQYF
clone size: many; J gene: TRBJ1-2; D gene: -; V gene: TRBV20-1; CDR3 DNA: TGCAGTGCTAGAGATCGAGGAGGGGATGGCTACACCTTC; CDR3 protein: CSARDRGGDGYTF
clone size: -; J gene: TRBJ2-3; D gene: -; V gene: TRBV6-1; CDR3 DNA: TGTGCCAGCAGTGACGGGAGCGGCACAGATACGCAGTATTTT; CDR3 protein: CASSDGSGTDTQYF
clone size: -; J gene: TRBJ2-7; D gene: TRBD2; V gene: TRBV29-1; CDR3 DNA: TGCAGCGTTGAAGATATAGGGGAGGGAACCTACTTC; CDR3 protein: CSVEDIGEGTYF
clone size: few; J gene: TRBJ1-4; D gene: -; V gene: TRBV7-2; CDR3 DNA: TGTGCCAGCAGCGACCCGAATGAAAAACTGTTTTTT; CDR3 protein: CASSDPNEKLFF
clone size: -; J gene: TRBJ2-4; D gene: TRBD1; V gene: TRBV20-1; CDR3 DNA: TGCAGTGCAATGACAGGGGAGGTCAAAAACATTCAGTACTTC; CDR3 protein: CSAMTGEVKNIQYF
clone size: -; J gene: TRBJ1-5; D gene: -; V gene: TRBV12-3/TRBV12-4; CDR3 DNA: TGTGCCAGCAGTTTAGGGGACCCTCAGCCCCAGCATTTT; CDR3 protein: CASSLGDPQPQHF
clone size: few; J gene: TRBJ1-4; D gene: -; V gene: TRBV27; CDR3 DNA: TGTGCCAGCAGTTCCTCTGTTGGACTAAATGAAAAACTGTTTTTT; CDR3 protein: CASSSSVGLNEKLFF
clone size: many; J gene: TRBJ1-4; D gene: -; V gene: TRBV7-2; CDR3 DNA: TGTGCCAGCAGCATCCGGGCTCACGGGGATGAAAAACTGTTTTTT; CDR3 protein: CASSIRAHGDEKLFF
clone size: few; J gene: TRBJ2-1; D gene: -; V gene: TRBV3-2; CDR3 DNA: TGTGCCAGCAGCCAAGATGAGGGACCAACCCCAGAGGAGCAGTTCTTC; CDR3 protein: CASSQDEGPTPEEQFF
clone size: -; J gene: TRBJ2-6; D gene: TRBD1; V gene: TRBV6-1; CDR3 DNA: TGTGCCAGCAGTGGCGGACAGGACTCTGGGGCCAACGTCCTGACTTTC; CDR3 protein: CASSGGQDSGANVLTF
clone size: many; J gene: TRBJ2-7; D gene: -; V gene: TRBV7-9; CDR3 DNA: TGTGCCAGCAGCCCGGGACCCTACGAGCAGTACTTC; CDR3 protein: CASSPGPYEQYF
clone size: once; J gene: TRBJ2-3; D gene: -; V gene: TRBV20-1; CDR3 DNA: TGCAGTGCCCCGGCGCGGGGCACTACAGATACGCAGTATTTT; CDR3 protein: CSAPARGTTDTQYF
clone size: many; J gene: TRBJ2-1; D gene: -; V gene: TRBV2; CDR3 DNA: TGTGCCAGCAAGACTGATATCACCTACAATGAGCAGTTCTTC; CDR3 protein: CASKTDITYNEQFF
clone size: many; J gene: TRBJ2-7; D gene: -; V gene: TRBV6-5; CDR3 DNA: TGTGCCAGCAGTTACGGCGACCCGTCAACCCTCTACGAGCAGTACTTC; CDR3 protein: CASSYGDPSTLYEQYF
clone size: many; J gene: TRBJ2-5; D gene: -; V gene: TRBV12-3/TRBV12-4; CDR3 DNA: TGTGCCAGCAGCCCAGGGGACCGCCAAGAGACCCAGTACTTC; CDR3 protein: CASSPGDRQETQYF
clone size: few; J gene: TRBJ1-5; D gene: -; V gene: TRBV11-2; CDR3 DNA: TGTGCCAGCAGCTTAGGCGACGGAATATATCAGCCCCAGCATTTT; CDR3 protein: CASSLGDGIYQPQHF
clone size: many; J gene: TRBJ2-7; D gene: TRBD2; V gene: TRBV20-1; CDR3 DNA: TGCAGTGCTAGAGCCGGGACTAGCGGTGCCTACGAGCAGTACTTC; CDR3 protein: CSARAGTSGAYEQYF
clone size: few; J gene: TRBJ1-4; D gene: -; V gene: TRBV7-8; CDR3 DNA: TGTGCCAGCACTCACCTTAATAACCTAGAAAAACTGTTTTTT; CDR3 protein: CASTHLNNLEKLFF